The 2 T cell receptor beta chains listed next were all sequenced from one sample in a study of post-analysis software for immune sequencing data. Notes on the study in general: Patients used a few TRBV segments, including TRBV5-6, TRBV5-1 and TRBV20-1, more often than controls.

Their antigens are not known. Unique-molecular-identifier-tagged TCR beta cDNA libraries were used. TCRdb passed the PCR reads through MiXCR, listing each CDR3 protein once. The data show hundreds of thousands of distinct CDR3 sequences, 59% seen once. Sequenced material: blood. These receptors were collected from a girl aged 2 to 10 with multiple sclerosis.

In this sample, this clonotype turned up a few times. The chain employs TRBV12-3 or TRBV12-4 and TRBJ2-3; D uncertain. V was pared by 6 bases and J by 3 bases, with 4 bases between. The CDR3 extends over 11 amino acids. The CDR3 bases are TGTGCCAGCAGGCGTACAGATACGCAGTATTTT. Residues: CASRRTDTQYF.

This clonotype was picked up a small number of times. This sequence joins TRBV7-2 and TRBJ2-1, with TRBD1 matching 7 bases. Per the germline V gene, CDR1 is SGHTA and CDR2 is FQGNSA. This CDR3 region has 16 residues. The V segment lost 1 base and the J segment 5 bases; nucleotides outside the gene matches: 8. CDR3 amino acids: CASSLGRGYSNNEQFF. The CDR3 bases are TGTGCCAGCAGCTTAGGCAGGGGGTATTCTAACAATGAGCAGTTCTTC.